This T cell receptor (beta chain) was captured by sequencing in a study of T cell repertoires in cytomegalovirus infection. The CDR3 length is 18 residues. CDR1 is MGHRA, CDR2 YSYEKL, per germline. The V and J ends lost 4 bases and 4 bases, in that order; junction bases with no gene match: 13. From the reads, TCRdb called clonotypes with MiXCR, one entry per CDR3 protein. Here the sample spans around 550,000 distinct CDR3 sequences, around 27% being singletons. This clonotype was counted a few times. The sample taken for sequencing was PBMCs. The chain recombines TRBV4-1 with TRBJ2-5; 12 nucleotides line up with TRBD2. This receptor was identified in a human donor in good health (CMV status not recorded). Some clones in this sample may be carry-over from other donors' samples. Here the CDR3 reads CASSPRTSGTTLGETQYF. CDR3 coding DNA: TGCGCCAGCAGCCCACGGACTAGCGGGACCACCCTAGGAGAGACCCAGTACTTC.